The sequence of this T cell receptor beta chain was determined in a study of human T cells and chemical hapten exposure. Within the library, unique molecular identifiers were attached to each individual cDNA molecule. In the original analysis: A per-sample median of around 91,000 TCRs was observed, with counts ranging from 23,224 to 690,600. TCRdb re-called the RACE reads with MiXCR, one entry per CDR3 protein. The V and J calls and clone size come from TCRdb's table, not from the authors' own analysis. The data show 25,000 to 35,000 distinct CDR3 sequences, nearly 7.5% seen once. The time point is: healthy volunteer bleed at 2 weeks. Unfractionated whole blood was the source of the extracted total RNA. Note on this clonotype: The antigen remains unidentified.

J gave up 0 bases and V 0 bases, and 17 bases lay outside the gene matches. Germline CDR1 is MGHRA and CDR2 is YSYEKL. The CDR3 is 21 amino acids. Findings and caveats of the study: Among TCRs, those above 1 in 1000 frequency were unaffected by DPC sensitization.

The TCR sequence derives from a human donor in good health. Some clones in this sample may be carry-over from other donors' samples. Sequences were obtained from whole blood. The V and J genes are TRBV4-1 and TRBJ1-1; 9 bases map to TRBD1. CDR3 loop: CASSQEVPGDRARGMNTEAFF. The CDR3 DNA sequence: TGCGCCAGCAGCCAAGAGGTCCCCGGGGACAGGGCACGCGGAATGAACACTGAAGCTTTCTTT.